These 20 T cell receptor beta chains came from one sample sequenced in a study of molecular identifiers for immune sequencing clone quantification. MiXCR, run by TCRdb on the PCR reads, gives a single entry per CDR3 protein. Of more than 300,000 distinct CDR3 sequences in the sample, around a fifth were seen once. The sequencing sample was made of naive CD8+ T cells from blood, with Jurkat cell RNA spiked in. The subset was: FACS-sorted CD8+CD4-CCR7+CD45RA+ naive T cells. Source of these receptors: a human donor in good health. Some libraries in this study had Jurkat cell RNA spiked in.

There are many counts of this clonotype. The V gene is TRBV5-6, the J gene TRBJ1-6; 9 nucleotides match TRBD1. The CDR3 is 19 residues long. Germline V gene data show CDR1 as SGHDT and CDR2 as YYEEEE. V lost 0 bases to trimming and J lost 2 bases; unmatched junction nucleotides: 9. The CDR3 spells CASSLEPGQGLTYNSPLHF. The CDR3, as DNA: TGTGCCAGCAGCTTGGAGCCGGGACAGGGACTAACCTATAATTCACCCCTCCACTTT.

This chain joins TRBV4-3 and TRBJ2-7; 9 bases match TRBD2. The CDR3 spans 16 residues. V shed 0 bases, J shed 0 bases, and the junction held 3 bases outside the gene matches. In germline, CDR1 is LGHNA, CDR2 YSLEER. The CDR3 region has the DNA TGCGCCAGCAGCCAAGATACTAGCGGGTACTCCTACGAGCAGTACTTC. This gives the protein CASSQDTSGYSYEQYF.

This clonotype was recorded once. A read error may account for a junction end that differs from germline. The chain joins TRBV13 to TRBJ2-5; 7 positions match TRBD1. The CDR3 spans 15 residues. CDR1 is PRHDT and CDR2 is FYEKMQ in the germline V gene (reference sequence). In DNA form, the CDR3 reads TGTGCCAGCGGCTTAGGGGGCCCTAACCAAGAGACCCAGTACTTC. As protein: CASGLGGPNQETQYF.

V usage is TRBV2 and J usage is TRBJ2-3, with 8 bases that match TRBD2. The V gene's germline CDR1 is SNHLY and CDR2 FYNNEI. The CDR3 loop spans 16 amino acids. J lost 3 bases, V lost 0 bases, and 5 bases had no gene match. In DNA form, the CDR3 reads TGTGCCAGCAGTGAAGCTTACGGGGGGGAAACAGATACGCAGTATTTT. Its protein product is CASSEAYGGETDTQYF.

In its sample, this clonotype was seen a few times. V gene TRBV7-9 combines with J gene TRBJ2-1; D unresolved. Germline V CDR1 and CDR2: SEHNR, FQNEAQ (reference sequence). The CDR3 spans 15 residues. V was pared by 5 bases and J by 0 bases, with 11 bases between. The CDR3: CASSRGPGSYNEQFF. In DNA, the CDR3 is TGTGCCAGCAGCCGTGGCCCCGGCTCCTACAATGAGCAGTTCTTC.

This chain connects TRBV27 to TRBJ2-3; D not resolved. The germline V and J ends were trimmed by 3 bases and 2 bases, with 12 bases remaining between them. CDR1 is MNHEY and CDR2 is SMNVEV in the germline V gene (reference sequence). This CDR3 is built from 15 residues. DNA of the CDR3: TGTGCCAGCAGTTTGCAGTCTCGCCTCACAGATACGCAGTATTTT. It translates to CASSLQSRLTDTQYF.

V is TRBV11-2 and J is TRBJ2-1; D is unresolved. The germline gives CDR1 SGHAT, CDR2 FQNNGV. The CDR3 is 12 amino acids. The ends were cut back, 4 bases at V and 5 bases at J, with 6 bases in the middle. The CDR3, as DNA: TGTGCCAGCAGCTCAATAAACAATGAGCAGTTCTTC. Translation gives CASSSINNEQFF.

This clonotype has more than one count but fewer than ten. In nucleotides, the CDR3 is TGTGCCAGCAGTTTATTGTTCTCGAGGGGCTCCTACGAGCAGTACTTC. Translated: CASSLLFSRGSYEQYF. The chain employs TRBV28 and TRBJ2-7; either TRBD1 or TRBD2 may supply D (5 bases each). The CDR3 runs to 16 residues. V gave up 1 base and J gave up 0 bases, with 13 bases separating them. From germline, CDR1 is MDHEN and CDR2 SYDVKM.

In its sample, this clonotype was seen many times. The V gene is TRBV14, the J gene TRBJ2-2; D not certain. The CDR3 sequence is 17 residues long. In germline, CDR1 is SGHDN, CDR2 FVKESK. V lost 0 bases, J lost 0 bases, and 11 bases lay in between. This chain's CDR3 is CASSQDLVKSNTGELFF. For the CDR3, the DNA is TGTGCCAGCAGCCAAGATCTAGTGAAATCGAACACCGGGGAGCTGTTTTTT. The full variable domain, its missing parts supplied by reference TRBV14 and TRBJ2-2, is EAGVTQFPSHSVIEKGQTVTLRCDPISGHDNLYWYRRVMGKEIKFLLHFVKESKQDESGMPNNRFLAERTGGTYSTLKVQPAELEDSGVYFCASSQDLVKSNTGELFFGEGSRLTVL.

This clonotype was seen repeatedly, ten times or more. CDR3 nucleotides: TGCAGTGCTAGGGTTTACAGGGGGAGCGAGCAGTACTTC. Its translation is CSARVYRGSEQYF. The chain uses TRBV20-1 and TRBJ2-7, with 8 bases matching TRBD1. Trimming at V came to 3 bases and at J to 6 bases, leaving 7 bases not matched to a gene. This CDR3 comprises 13 residues. Germline V gene sequence: CDR1 DFQATT, CDR2 SNEGSKA (reference sequence).

In regard to this clonotype: The junction departs from the called germline gene at one end, perhaps through a read error. The chain recombines TRBV5-6 with TRBJ1-2, with TRBD1 matching over 9 bases. CDR3 length: 17 amino acids. The germline V gene has CDR1 SGHDT and CDR2 YYEEEE. CDR3 region: CASSLTGTGGASYGHTF. CDR3 nucleotides: TGTGCCAGCAGCCTCACAGGAACAGGGGGCGCCTCCTATGGCCACACCTTC.

The sample holds many counts of this clonotype. The rearrangement links TRBV7-9 to TRBJ2-3; tentatively, D is TRBD1 or TRBD2 (5 bases each). Between the trimmed V and J ends, which lost 4 bases and 2 bases, there was a span of 19 bases. Germline loops: CDR1 SEHNR, CDR2 FQNEAQ (reference sequence). This CDR3 region has 17 residues. CDR3 sequence: CASSSSKIGDLTDTQYF. In DNA form, the CDR3 reads TGTGCCAGCAGCTCCTCCAAAATTGGGGACCTCACAGATACGCAGTATTTT.

This clonotype was recorded many times. This chain links TRBV5-4 with TRBJ2-7, with TRBD2 identical over 13 bases. V was clipped by 2 bases and J by 5 bases; unmatched bases: 1. In germline, CDR1 is SGHNT, CDR2 YYREEE (reference sequence). This CDR3 spans 14 amino acids. The CDR3 region has the DNA TGTGCCAGCAGCTTTGGACTAGCGGGGGACGAGCAGTACTTC. Translated: CASSFGLAGDEQYF.

In this sample, this clonotype turned up a few times. The chain links TRBV10-3 to TRBJ2-3; D is ambiguous. Trimming stripped 1 base from V and 4 bases from J, with 15 bases between. The germline V gene has CDR1 ENHRY and CDR2 SYGVKD. This CDR3 contains 16 residues. CDR3 in DNA: TGTGCCATCAGTGAGTGGGTGGAAAAGCCCCCAGATACGCAGTATTTT. It translates to CAISEWVEKPPDTQYF.

This clonotype was seen ten or more times. This chain joins TRBV28 and TRBJ2-7, with a tentative D call TRBD1 (5 bases). Germline CDR1 and CDR2: MDHEN and SYDVKM. This CDR3 is 14 amino acids long. The V end lost 5 bases, the J end lost 0 bases, and 11 bases lay between the germline ends. The CDR3 sequence: CASSTRVSSYEQYF. DNA of the CDR3: TGTGCCAGCAGTACCAGGGTTAGCTCCTACGAGCAGTACTTC.

In its sample, this clonotype was seen many times. The chain uses TRBV4-1 and TRBJ1-2, with D tentatively TRBD1 (5 bases). The CDR3 has 14 residues. The V gene's germline CDR1 is MGHRA and CDR2 YSYEKL. V gave up 0 bases and J gave up 8 bases, with 13 bases separating them. CDR3 DNA sequence: TGCGCCAGCAGCCAAGATCCGACAGTAGTCGGCTACACCTTC. Amino acids: CASSQDPTVVGYTF.

This clonotype was seen at least ten times. The chain uses TRBV11-2 and TRBJ2-5, with D unclear. CDR1 and CDR2 from the germline V gene are SGHAT and FQNNGV. The V end lost 5 bases, the J end lost 3 bases, and 7 bases lay between the germline ends. This CDR3 region has 12 residues. The CDR3 region has the DNA TGTGCCAGCAGCCACCTAAAAGAGACCCAGTACTTC. This sequence encodes CASSHLKETQYF.

With regard to this clonotype: Its ends do not fully match the called genes, so a read error is possible. V and J are TRBV5-3 and TRBJ1-1; D gene uncertain. TRBV5-3 is classed as an ORF, of uncertain function. CDR3 size: 15 residues. The CDR3 bases are TGTGCCAGCAGCTTGTGGAATTCCCTGAACACTGAAGCTTTCTTT. Translated: CASSLWNSLNTEAFF.

This rearrangement joins TRBV11-3 to TRBJ2-1, with 7 bases identical to TRBD1. The CDR3 totals 15 residues. The V gene end was trimmed by 1 base and the J gene end by 2 bases; junction bases not matched to a gene: 2. The germline V gene has CDR1 SGHNT and CDR2 YENEEA. The CDR3: CASSLGRGPYNEQFF. The CDR3 DNA is TGTGCCAGCAGCTTAGGTAGGGGGCCCTACAATGAGCAGTTCTTC.

To note about this clonotype: Possible read error: a much larger clone is one base away. The V and J genes are TRBV4-1 and TRBJ1-1, with 7 bases matching TRBD1. Trimming at V came to 1 base and at J to 0 bases, leaving 11 bases not matched to a gene. The CDR3 length is 18 residues. Germline V lookup: CDR1 MGHRA, CDR2 YSYEKL. CDR3 sequence: CASSQVLTGTALNTEAFF. The CDR3 nucleotides are TGCGCCAGCAGCCAAGTCCTGACCGGGACAGCTTTGAACACTGAAGCTTTCTTT.